This TCR beta chain was retrieved from a study of cytotoxic CD8 clonotypes in ibrutinib-treated CLL. Libraries were prepared by immunoSEQ multiplex PCR; TCRdb keeps only in-frame clonotypes and omits some of them. This sample has 60,000 to 65,000 clones, with around 52% found just once. Study observations and caveats: Sampling time points were not equivalent between sustained-remission and progressing patients. There were few public clonotypes, and on treatment they contracted or stayed stable.

The germline gives CDR1 PRHDT, CDR2 FYEKMQ (reference sequence). This CDR3 region has 14 residues. Trimming pared 5 bases from V and 0 bases from J, leaving 7 bases between. This clone was counted only a few times. Its cognate antigen is unknown. Genomic DNA for TCR beta libraries, approximately 2.1 micrograms, came from cryopreserved PBMCs. The chain links TRBV13 to TRBJ2-2; possibly TRBD1 or TRBD2 for D (5 bases each). The clonotype comes from a human donor with chronic lymphocytic leukemia. The sample in question was PBMCs, obtained after 12 months of ibrutinib treatment. CDR3 in DNA: TGTGCCAGCAGCCAGGGAGCGAACACCGGGGAGCTGTTTTTT. This codes for CASSQGANTGELFF.